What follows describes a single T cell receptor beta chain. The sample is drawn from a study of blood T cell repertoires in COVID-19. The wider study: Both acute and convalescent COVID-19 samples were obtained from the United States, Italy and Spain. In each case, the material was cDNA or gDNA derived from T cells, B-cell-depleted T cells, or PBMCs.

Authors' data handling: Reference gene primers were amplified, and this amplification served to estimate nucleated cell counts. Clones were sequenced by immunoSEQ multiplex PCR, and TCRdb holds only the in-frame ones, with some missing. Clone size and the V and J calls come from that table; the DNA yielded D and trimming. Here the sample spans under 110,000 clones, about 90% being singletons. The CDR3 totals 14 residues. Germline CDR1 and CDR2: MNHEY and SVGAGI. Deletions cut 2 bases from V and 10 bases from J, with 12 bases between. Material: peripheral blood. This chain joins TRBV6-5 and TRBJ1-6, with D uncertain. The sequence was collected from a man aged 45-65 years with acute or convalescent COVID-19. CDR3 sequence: CASSYGGEGSPLHF. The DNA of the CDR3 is TGTGCCAGCAGTTACGGAGGAGAGGGCTCACCCCTCCACTTT.